Below, one T cell receptor (beta chain) is given with its context. The antigen remains undetermined. Each CDR3 protein gets one entry after TCRdb re-called the 5' RACE reads with MiXCR. Of around 25,000 distinct CDR3 sequences listed, roughly 13% are singletons. The data were obtained in a study of spatial heterogeneity in lung cancer. The time point: sample taken at primary tumor resection. Sequencing covered unsorted whole RNA taken from tumor, nontumor lung or frozen PBMC. The CDR3 extends over 14 amino acids. Trimming stripped 1 base from V and 0 bases from J, with 8 bases between. Per germline, CDR1 SGHRS and CDR2 YFSETQ. Study-level results: The appearance of ubiquitous expanded tumor TCRs in blood was greater at resection than follow-up.

The receptor was isolated from a female donor with early-stage non-small cell lung cancer. The sequences come from PBMCs, collected at surgery. The J gene is TRBJ2-7, the V gene TRBV5-1; the D is unclear. CDR3 loop: CASSLNPLSYEQYF. The CDR3, as DNA: TGCGCCAGCAGCTTGAACCCCCTCTCCTACGAGCAGTACTTC.